What follows describes a single T cell receptor (beta chain). Its antigen is not known. This CDR3 region has 15 residues. V lost 4 bases and J 5 bases, leaving 17 bases between the germline ends. The germline V gene has CDR1 SEHNR and CDR2 FQNEAQ (reference sequence). The record originates from a study of CD8 T cells in ankylosing spondylitis. Via MiXCR, TCRdb re-called the 5' RACE reads, giving one row per CDR3 protein. The sample shows 100,000 to 150,000 distinct CDR3 sequences, roughly 15% of them seen only once. Findings and caveats of the study: A number of the motif variants had already been described in reactive arthritis synovial fluid and blood.

Sequenced material: blood, either unsorted or a sorted T cell fraction (not recorded which). This TCR was sampled from a female donor with ankylosing spondylitis or in good health (not recorded which). The V and J genes are TRBV7-9 and TRBJ2-5; a possible D gene is TRBD2 (6 bases). CDR3 residues: CASSSGRLVHETQYF. CDR3 nucleotides: TGTGCCAGCAGCTCGGGGAGACTAGTTCACGAGACCCAGTACTTC.